Given below is one T cell receptor (beta chain) in context. Its cognate antigen is unknown. This sample stems from a study of T cell clones after liver transplantation. Across the study: Apart from a few HCV-positive recipients, transplants were for non-autoimmune, non-viral reasons. At least one year of complete immunosuppression withdrawal without enzymes over twice normal defined tolerance. Blood was drawn pre-transplant, before withdrawal, and after full or failed withdrawal.

Findings and limits, study-wide: Graft donor-reactive T cells possibly entered the graft instead of undergoing deletion.

Repertoires were generated with immunoSEQ multiplex PCR, while TCRdb's copy carries only in-frame clones and drops some. Altogether 95,000 to 110,000 clones are present, more than 75% being singletons, with the ten largest covering 0.99%. CDR1 and CDR2 (germline): SNHLY, FYNNEI. The CDR3 is 14 residues long. The germline V and J ends were trimmed by 4 bases and 2 bases, with 11 bases remaining between them. The chain employs TRBV2 and TRBJ1-1, with D possibly TRBD1 on 5 matching bases. Sequencing was performed on CD4+ T cells from blood, taken before liver transplant. This sequence originates from a human donor who received a liver transplant. In DNA form, the CDR3 reads TGTGCCAGCAGTGGAGGGGCCCTAAACACTGAAGCTTTCTTT. It encodes CASSGGALNTEAFF.